What follows is one T cell receptor (beta chain) and its context. The antigen is unknown. The source of the sample is a study of shared clonotypes between healthy human individuals. Amplification in unsorted PBMC replicate PCRs started from approximately 300 ng DNA, which equals 30,000 to 35,000 T cell genomes. As processed by the authors: Filtering differed because ImmunoSEQ produced junction-only sequences that carried no quality scores. Sequencing was performed with immunoSEQ multiplex PCR; in TCRdb, only in-frame clones are kept and a portion is missing. The D gene and trimming were derived from the DNA, and the V and J assignments and clone size from that table. The sample holds 400,000 to 500,000 clones, 79% seen once. Study results and limitations: It was only blood that was sampled, and tissue repertoires likely differ.

V lost 0 bases and J 7 bases, leaving 9 bases between the germline ends. The CDR3 length is 13 residues. CDR1 is SEHNR and CDR2 is FQNEAQ in the germline V gene (reference sequence). The sequence derives from a woman in her thirties or forties in good health. Some clones in this sample may be carry-over from other donors' samples. The rearrangement links TRBV7-9 to TRBJ2-5; no clear D. Sequenced: PBMCs. For the CDR3, the DNA is TGTGCCAGCAGCTTAGCTTCCACGGGGACCCAGTACTTC. Translated, it gives CASSLASTGTQYF.